The present T cell receptor (beta chain) was sequenced within a study of OX40 agonist ivuxolimab in advanced cancers. Study-level information: The dose-escalation group included hepatocellular carcinoma, melanoma, renal cell carcinoma and head and neck cancer. Study-wide results and limits: Compared with others, partial responders at 0.1-3.0 mg/kg displayed clonal expansion among the lowest. On average, CD8+ T cells showed a greater number of expanded clones than CD4+.

Sequencing was performed with immunoSEQ multiplex PCR; in TCRdb, only in-frame clones are kept and a portion is missing. In the table there are about 87,000 clones, approximately 87% of which are singletons. About this clone itself: Its antigen is still unknown.

CDR1 SNHLY and CDR2 FYNNEI come from the germline V gene. V was clipped by 4 bases and J by 1 base, with 7 bases between them. The CDR3 is made up of 13 amino acids. Sampled blood was obtained at baseline, cycle 4 day 1, and cycle 7 day 1. The TCR was taken from an adult with an advanced solid tumor such as melanoma, head and neck, liver or kidney cancer. V and J are TRBV2 and TRBJ1-1, with TRBD1 as a possible D gene (6 bases). Material: CD4+ or CD8+ T cells sorted from blood, obtained in a trial of the OX40 agonist ivuxolimab. The DNA of the CDR3 is TGTGCCAGCAGTGTACAGGGGAACACTGAAGCTTTCTTT. It specifies CASSVQGNTEAFF.